The present T cell receptor (beta chain) was sequenced within a study of blood T cell repertoires in COVID-19. The ends were cut back, 0 bases at V and 3 bases at J, with 7 bases in the middle. The CDR3 loop spans 13 amino acids. Germline CDR1 SGHRS, CDR2 YFSETQ. As handled by the study authors: Estimation of nucleated cell counts was performed using reference gene primer amplification. Clones were sequenced by immunoSEQ multiplex PCR, and TCRdb holds only the in-frame ones, with some missing. V, J and clone size were drawn from that table, and D and trimming were deduced from the DNA. The table has 250,000 to 300,000 clones, approximately 85% seen once; the top ten hold 8% to 13%.

V is TRBV5-1 and J is TRBJ2-7; D is unresolved. The sequencing sample was made of peripheral blood. This sequence originates from a woman in her sixties or seventies with acute or convalescent COVID-19. The CDR3 sequence: CASSLGRSYEQYF. The CDR3 DNA follows: TGCGCCAGCAGCTTGGGCCGGAGCTACGAGCAGTACTTC.